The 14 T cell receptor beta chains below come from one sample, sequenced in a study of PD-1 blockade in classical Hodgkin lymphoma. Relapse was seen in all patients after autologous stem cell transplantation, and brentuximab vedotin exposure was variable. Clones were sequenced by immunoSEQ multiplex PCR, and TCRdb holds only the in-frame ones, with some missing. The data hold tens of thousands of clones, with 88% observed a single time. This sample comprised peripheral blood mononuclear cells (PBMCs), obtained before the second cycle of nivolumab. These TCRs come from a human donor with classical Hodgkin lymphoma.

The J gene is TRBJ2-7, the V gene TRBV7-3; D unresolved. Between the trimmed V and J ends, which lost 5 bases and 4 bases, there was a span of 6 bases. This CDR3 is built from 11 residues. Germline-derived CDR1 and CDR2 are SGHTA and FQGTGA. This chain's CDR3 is CASSPVYEQYF. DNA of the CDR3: TGTGCCAGCAGCCCGGTTTACGAGCAGTACTTC.

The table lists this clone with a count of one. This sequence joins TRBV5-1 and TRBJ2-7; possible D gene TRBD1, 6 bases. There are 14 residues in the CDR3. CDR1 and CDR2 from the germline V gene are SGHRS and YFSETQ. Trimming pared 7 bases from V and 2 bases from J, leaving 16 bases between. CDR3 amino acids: CASSLQGPTYEQYF. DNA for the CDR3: TGCGCCAGCTCCTTACAGGGCCCTACCTACGAGCAGTACTTC. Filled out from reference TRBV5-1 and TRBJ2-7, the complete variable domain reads KAGVTQTPRYLIKTRGQQVTLSCSPISGHRSVSWYQQTPGQGLQFLFEYFSETQRNKGNFPGRFSGRQFSNSRSEMNVSTLELGDSALYLCASSLQGPTYEQYFGPGTRLTVT.

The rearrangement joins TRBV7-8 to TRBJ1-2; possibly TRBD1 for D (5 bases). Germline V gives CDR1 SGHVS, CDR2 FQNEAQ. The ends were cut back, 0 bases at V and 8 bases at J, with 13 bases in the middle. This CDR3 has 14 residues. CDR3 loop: CASSLASGGDGYTF. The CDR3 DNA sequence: TGTGCCAGCAGCTTAGCCTCGGGAGGGGACGGCTACACCTTC. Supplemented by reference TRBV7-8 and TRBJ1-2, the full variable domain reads GAGVSQSPRYKVAKRGQDVALRCDPISGHVSLFWYQQALGQGPEFLTYFQNEAQLDKSGLPSDRFFAERPEGSVSTLKIQRTQQEDSAVYLCASSLASGGDGYTFGSGTRLTVV.

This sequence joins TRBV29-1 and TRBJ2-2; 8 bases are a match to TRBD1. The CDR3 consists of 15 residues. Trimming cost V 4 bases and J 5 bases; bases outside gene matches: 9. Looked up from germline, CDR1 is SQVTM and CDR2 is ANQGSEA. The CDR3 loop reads CSVVTGDERTGELFF. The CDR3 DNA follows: TGCAGCGTTGTGACAGGGGATGAAAGGACCGGGGAGCTGTTTTTT.

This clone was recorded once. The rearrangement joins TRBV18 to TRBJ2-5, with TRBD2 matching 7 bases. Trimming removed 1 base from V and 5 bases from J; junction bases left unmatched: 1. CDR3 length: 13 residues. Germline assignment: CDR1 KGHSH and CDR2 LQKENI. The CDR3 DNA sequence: TGTGCCAGCTCACCACGGGGGGGGGAGACCCAGTACTTC. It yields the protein CASSPRGGETQYF.

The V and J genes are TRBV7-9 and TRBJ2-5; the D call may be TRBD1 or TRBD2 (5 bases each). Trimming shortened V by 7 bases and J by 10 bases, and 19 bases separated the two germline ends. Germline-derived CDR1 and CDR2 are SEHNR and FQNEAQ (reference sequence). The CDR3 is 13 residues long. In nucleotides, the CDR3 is TGTGCCAGCAACCCCCAGGGCGAGAGCGGCCAGTACTTC. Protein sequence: CASNPQGESGQYF.

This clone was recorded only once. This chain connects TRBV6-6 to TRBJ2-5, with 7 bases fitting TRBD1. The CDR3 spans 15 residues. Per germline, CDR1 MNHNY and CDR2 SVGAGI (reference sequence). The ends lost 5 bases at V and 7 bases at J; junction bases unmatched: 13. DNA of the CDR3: TGTGCCAGCAGTAAACAGGGGTGGGAGTTGGGGACCCAGTACTTC. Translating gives CASSKQGWELGTQYF.

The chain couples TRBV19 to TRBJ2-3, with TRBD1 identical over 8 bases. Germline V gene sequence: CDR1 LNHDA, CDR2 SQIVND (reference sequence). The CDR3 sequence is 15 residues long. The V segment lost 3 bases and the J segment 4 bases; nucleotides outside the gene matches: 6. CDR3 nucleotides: TGTGCCAGTAGTATTCAGTCAGGGGGCCCAGATACGCAGTATTTT. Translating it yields CASSIQSGGPDTQYF.

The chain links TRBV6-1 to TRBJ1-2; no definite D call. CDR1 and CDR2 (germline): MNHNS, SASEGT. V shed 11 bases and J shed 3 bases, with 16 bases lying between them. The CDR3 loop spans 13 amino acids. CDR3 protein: CASHPAGHYGYTF. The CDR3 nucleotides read TGTGCCTCCCACCCAGCAGGCCACTATGGCTACACCTTC.

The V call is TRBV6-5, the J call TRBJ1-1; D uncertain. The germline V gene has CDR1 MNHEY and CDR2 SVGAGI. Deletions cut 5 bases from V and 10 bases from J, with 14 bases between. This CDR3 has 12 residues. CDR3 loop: CASSPPGPRAFF. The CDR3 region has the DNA TGTGCCAGCAGTCCCCCCGGCCCGCGAGCTTTCTTT.

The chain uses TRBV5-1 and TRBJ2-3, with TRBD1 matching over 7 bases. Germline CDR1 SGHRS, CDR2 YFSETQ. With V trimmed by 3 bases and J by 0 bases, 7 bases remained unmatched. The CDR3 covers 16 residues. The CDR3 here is CASSSTGVTSTDTQYF. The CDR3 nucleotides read TGCGCCAGCAGCTCTACAGGGGTGACTAGCACAGATACGCAGTATTTT.

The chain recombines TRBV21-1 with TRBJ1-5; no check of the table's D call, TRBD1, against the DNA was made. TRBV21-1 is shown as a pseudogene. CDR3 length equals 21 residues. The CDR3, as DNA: TGTGCCAGCAGCAAAGCGCCCTTCAGGGGGCTCCCTTTATATAGCAATCAGCCCCAGCATTTT. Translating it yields CASSKAPFRGLPLYSNQPQHF.

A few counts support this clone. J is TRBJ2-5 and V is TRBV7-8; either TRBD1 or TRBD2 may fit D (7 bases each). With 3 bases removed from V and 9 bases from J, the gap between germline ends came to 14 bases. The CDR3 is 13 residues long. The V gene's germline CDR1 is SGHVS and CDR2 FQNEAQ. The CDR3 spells CASSLGGQGAQYF. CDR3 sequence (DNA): TGTGCCAGCAGCTTGGGAGGGCAGGGGGCCCAGTACTTC.

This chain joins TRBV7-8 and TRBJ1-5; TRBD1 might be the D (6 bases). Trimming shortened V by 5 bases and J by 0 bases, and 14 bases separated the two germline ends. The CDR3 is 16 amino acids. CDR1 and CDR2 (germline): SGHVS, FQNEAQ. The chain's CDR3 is CASSLVGGLSNQPQHF. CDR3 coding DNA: TGTGCCAGCAGCCTCGTTGGGGGGCTTAGCAATCAGCCCCAGCATTTT.